These 10 T cell receptor beta chains were sequenced from one sample in a study of blood T cell repertoires in COVID-19. Method: immunoSEQ multiplex PCR; TCRdb's copy keeps in-frame clones and lacks some. The sample has 100,000 to 150,000 clones; about 89% are singletons. Sequenced material: peripheral blood. All receptors derive from a man in his fifties or sixties with active COVID-19.

This chain connects TRBV19 to TRBJ2-7; 8 nucleotides agree with TRBD1. Germline V gene sequence: CDR1 LNHDA, CDR2 SQIVND (reference sequence). The ends lost 9 bases at V and 2 bases at J; junction bases unmatched: 9. The CDR3 has 14 amino acids. The CDR3 coding sequence is TGTGCCAGCACTGACAGGGGCCCACCCTACGAGCAGTACTTC. The encoded protein is CASTDRGPPYEQYF.

The V gene is TRBV19, the J gene TRBJ2-3; D gene uncertain. There are 14 residues in the CDR3. V lost 6 bases and J lost 3, with 13 bases in between. CDR1 and CDR2 from the germline V gene are LNHDA and SQIVND (reference sequence). For the CDR3, the DNA is TGTGCCAGTAGATGGAGTTTGTCTACAGATACGCAGTATTTT. This gives the protein CASRWSLSTDTQYF. Filled out from reference TRBV19 and TRBJ2-3, the complete variable domain reads DGGITQSPKYLFRKEGQNVTLSCEQNLNHDAMYWYRQDPGQGLRLIYYSQIVNDFQKGDIAEGYSVSREKKESFPLTVTSAQKNPTAFYLCASRWSLSTDTQYFGPGTRLTVL.

This chain uses TRBV3-1 (or the pseudogene TRBV3-2) with TRBJ1-1, with 10 bases fitting TRBD1. Trimming cost V 4 bases and J 5 bases; bases outside gene matches: 1. CDR3 length equals 13 residues. CDR1 and CDR2 (germline): LGHDT, YNNKEL (reference sequence). This CDR3 reads CASSPGQGTEAFF. The CDR3 DNA follows: TGTGCCAGCAGCCCGGGACAGGGGACTGAAGCTTTCTTT.

The V call is TRBV5-1, the J call TRBJ1-4, with TRBD1 as a possible D gene (5 bases). Germline values: CDR1 SGHRS, CDR2 YFSETQ. V lost 2 bases to trimming and J lost 8 bases, with 13 bases between them. There are 14 residues in the CDR3. The CDR3 protein is CASSFQGKEEKLFF. The CDR3 region has the DNA TGCGCCAGCAGCTTTCAGGGCAAGGAGGAAAAACTGTTTTTT.

This chain uses TRBV2 with TRBJ2-7, with 11 positions matching TRBD1. From germline, CDR1 is SNHLY and CDR2 FYNNEI. CDR3 length equals 23 residues. The ends lost 7 bases at V and 5 bases at J; junction bases unmatched: 34. In DNA form, the CDR3 reads TGTGCCAGCATAAGGAGCGGCTGCCTACCTTTTAGAACCGGGACAGGGGGGCCCGACGAGCAGTACTTC. This gives the protein CASIRSGCLPFRTGTGGPDEQYF.

This rearrangement joins TRBV6-2 or TRBV6-3 to TRBJ2-1, with TRBD2 as a possible D gene (6 bases). V was cut by 4 bases and J by 7 bases, with 14 bases left in between. Germline V gene data show CDR1 as MNHEY and CDR2 as SVGEGT. The CDR3 has 14 residues. The CDR3, as DNA: TGTGCCAGCAGTTCACTTCGGGGGAGGAATGAGCAGTTCTTC. Translating it yields CASSSLRGRNEQFF.

The rearrangement joins TRBV7-9 to TRBJ1-2; the D gene is possibly TRBD1 (5 bases). The CDR3 is 12 amino acids. Trimming removed 6 bases at V and 9 bases at J, with 14 bases between. From germline, CDR1 is SEHNR and CDR2 FQNEAQ (reference sequence). CDR3 region: CASRPPGVSYTF. Written as DNA, the CDR3 is TGTGCCAGCAGACCCCCGGGGGTAAGCTACACCTTC.

This chain links TRBV15 with TRBJ1-2; D unclear. V was shortened by 3 bases and J by 3 bases, with 5 bases between the two germline ends. The length of the CDR3 is 12 residues. Germline V CDR1 and CDR2: LNHNV, YYDKDF (reference sequence). Here the CDR3 reads CATSSSDYGYTF. In DNA form, the CDR3 reads TGTGCCACCAGCAGCAGCGACTATGGCTACACCTTC. Variable domain in full (rest from reference TRBV15 and TRBJ1-2): DAMVIQNPRYQVTQFGKPVTLSCSQTLNHNVMYWYQQKSSQAPKLLFHYYDKDFNNEADTPDNFQSRRPNTSFCFLDIRSPGLGDTAMYLCATSSSDYGYTFGSGTRLTVV.

The chain links TRBV27 to TRBJ2-7, with 7 bases lining up with TRBD2. The CDR3 loop spans 14 amino acids. Germline CDR1 MNHEY, CDR2 SMNVEV (reference sequence). With V trimmed by 4 bases and J by 7 bases, 10 bases remained unmatched. The CDR3 DNA reads TGTGCCAGCAGTTCCGGGCCTCCGGGAGGTGAGCAGTACTTC. Its translation is CASSSGPPGGEQYF.

J is TRBJ1-5 and V is TRBV7-2, with a weak D call TRBD1 (6 bases). The V end lost 3 bases, the J end lost 3 bases, and 12 bases lay between the germline ends. The CDR3 length is 15 residues. Germline V gene lookup returns CDR1 SGHTA and CDR2 FQGNSA. Here the CDR3 reads CASSLAGTYNQPQHF. DNA of the CDR3: TGTGCCAGCAGCTTGGCAGGGACATACAATCAGCCCCAGCATTTT.